This T cell receptor beta chain was identified in a study of response to subunit inactivated influenza vaccine. Study-wide results and caveats: Seasonal influenza vaccination, on each occasion, was suggested by the authors to recruit few new T cells.

Germline V gene sequence: CDR1 DFQATT, CDR2 SNEGSKA (reference sequence). The trim removed 3 bases at V and 4 bases at J, leaving 11 bases unmatched. The length of the CDR3 is 15 residues. The sample holds a few counts of this clonotype. Its specificity is unknown. Each CDR3 protein is one row after TCRdb ran MiXCR on the RT-PCR reads. The table records 650,000 or so distinct CDR3 sequences, around 13% of them present only once. The starting material was PBMCs from blood, obtained less than 15 days before vaccination. The sequence was obtained from a man between 45 and 60 years old who received an inactivated influenza vaccine. The V and J genes are TRBV20-1 and TRBJ2-7; TRBD2 matches 8 bases. The CDR3 region has the DNA TGCAGTGCTAGCCCAAACTTGGGACTAGATTACGAGCAGTACTTC. This gives the protein CSASPNLGLDYEQYF.